This paragraph covers one T cell receptor beta chain sequence. Its antigen is currently unknown. CDR3 length: 13 amino acids. From germline, CDR1 is SGHDT and CDR2 YYEEEE. UMIs that included a 6-nucleotide sample barcode were added by template switching, which took place during cDNA synthesis. With approximately 16 and 10 cycles respectively, two nested PCRs were carried out on TCRalpha and TCRbeta cDNA. TCRdb reprocessed the 5' RACE reads, keeping one entry per CDR3 protein, no DNA. The specimen's table records approximately 120,000 distinct CDR3 sequences. The sample originates from a study of monozygotic twins with inflammatory bowel disease. Study outcomes and limitations: Support was absent for any single strong signal or clonotype linked to IBD.

Donors each gave about 2.5 ml of blood. Sequencing input: blood. The J gene is TRBJ2-3, the V gene TRBV5-6. This clonotype originated in a human donor with ulcerative colitis or Crohn's disease, or a healthy co-twin of an affected twin (not recorded which). CDR3 loop: CASSLPSGDTQYF.